What follows are 13 T cell receptor beta chains derived from one specimen sequenced in a study of cytotoxic CD8 clonotypes in ibrutinib-treated CLL (dated by TCRdb to the early 2020s). Receptors were amplified or captured by the immunoSEQ multiplex PCR assay. In TCRdb, the immuneACCESS table is reduced to in-frame sequences with V and J assigned. These tables do not hold every clone; where another copy was compared, an unresolved V gene accounts for under half, and the others remain unexplained. In this sample the table shows some 200,000 clones, 70% of which occur a single time. The leading ten clones occupy approximately 6.3% of the sample. What the time point label conveys for this sample: 12 to 13 months on ibrutinib. Here the sequenced sample was PBMCs, taken after 12 months of ibrutinib treatment. The receptors derive from a human donor with chronic lymphocytic leukemia.

The chain carries TRBV27 and TRBJ2-7, with D possibly being TRBD1 or TRBD2 (5 bases each). Germline assignment: CDR1 MNHEY and CDR2 SMNVEV (reference sequence). This CDR3 comprises 15 residues. Trimming took off 3 bases at V and 2 bases at J, with 14 bases between the two ends. The CDR3 DNA reads as TGTGCCAGCAGTTTTATCGGGACCGCCACCTACGAGCAGTACTTC. As protein: CASSFIGTATYEQYF.

The rearrangement uses TRBV10-1 and TRBJ2-5; D perhaps matches TRBD1 (5 bases). The germline V gene encodes CDR1 WNHNN and CDR2 SYGVQD (reference sequence). Trimming removed 6 bases at V and 2 bases at J, with 22 bases between. This CDR3 is built from 17 residues. The CDR3 is CASRRLRTHRMQETQYF. The CDR3 nucleotides read TGCGCCAGCAGGCGCCTTAGGACACACCGAATGCAAGAGACCCAGTACTTC.

The V call is TRBV5-5, the J call TRBJ1-2, with D perhaps matching TRBD1 (5 bases). Trimming shortened V by 0 bases and J by 4 bases, and 7 bases separated the two germline ends. From germline, CDR1 is SGHKS and CDR2 YYEKEE (reference sequence). CDR3 length equals 13 residues. This CDR3 reads CASSLGGGYGYTF. The CDR3 region has the DNA TGTGCCAGCAGCTTGGGCGGGGGCTATGGCTACACCTTC.

CDR3 coding DNA: TGTGCCAGCCGAGAACAGGGTCGGGCCATCAATGAGCAGTTCTTC. Its protein product is CASREQGRAINEQFF. The chain combines TRBV7-2 with TRBJ2-1; D is perhaps TRBD1 (6 bases). The CDR3 runs 15 residues. Germline CDR1 and CDR2: SGHTA and FQGNSA. V was cut by 8 bases and J by 6 bases, with 20 bases left in between.

The rearrangement joins TRBV27 to TRBJ2-3; D may be TRBD2 (6 bases). Germline V gene data show CDR1 as MNHEY and CDR2 as SMNVEV (reference sequence). The V and J ends lost 4 bases and 3 bases respectively, with 17 bases between them. CDR3 length: 16 residues. CDR3 loop: CASSSGWGGKTDTQYF. The CDR3 bases are TGTGCCAGCAGTTCAGGCTGGGGCGGGAAGACAGATACGCAGTATTTT.

This clone was found a few times. This rearrangement joins TRBV10-1 to TRBJ2-1; the match to TRBD2 covers 9 bases. CDR3 length: 14 residues. With 7 bases clipped from V and 6 bases from J, the junction kept 7 bases outside the gene matches. CDR1 is WNHNN and CDR2 is SYGVQD in the germline V gene (reference sequence). CDR3 in amino acids: CASTRSGRINEQFF. CDR3 nucleotide sequence: TGCGCCAGCACCAGAAGCGGGAGGATCAATGAGCAGTTCTTC.

V and J are TRBV11-3 and TRBJ2-3; maybe TRBD2 (6 bases). Trimming stripped 5 bases from V and 0 bases from J, with 21 bases between. The germline gives CDR1 SGHNT, CDR2 YENEEA. This CDR3 comprises 18 residues. In DNA, the CDR3 is TGTGCCAGCAGCACCCGGAGTTTTGGCGGGGTAAGCACAGATACGCAGTATTTT. It translates to CASSTRSFGGVSTDTQYF.

This clone has only a few counts. This chain joins TRBV30 and TRBJ1-5; D unresolved. The V gene lost 3 bases and the J gene lost 5 bases, with 11 bases spanning the gap. The CDR3 has 13 residues. Per the germline V gene, CDR1 is GTSNPN and CDR2 is SVGIG (reference sequence). In DNA form, the CDR3 reads TGTGCCTGGAGCGAGGACGGGGATCAGCCCCAGCATTTT. It specifies CAWSEDGDQPQHF.

The CDR3 region has the DNA TGTGCCAGCAGCTTCGGGGGCCCAGGGAATGAAAAACTGTTTTTT. Its translation: CASSFGGPGNEKLFF. The J gene is TRBJ1-4, the V gene TRBV7-2; tentatively, D is TRBD1 (6 bases). CDR3 length: 15 residues. The V and J ends lost 3 bases and 5 bases respectively, with 13 bases between them. Germline values: CDR1 SGHTA, CDR2 FQGNSA.

This clone was seen a few times. This chain joins TRBV4-3 and TRBJ2-1; weak D call: TRBD2 (5 bases). Trimming left V 1 base short and J 5 bases short, with 9 bases between. The germline V gene encodes CDR1 LGHNA and CDR2 YSLEER. This CDR3 region has 14 residues. The CDR3 region is CASSQGLANNEQFF. The CDR3 DNA reads TGCGCCAGCAGCCAAGGCCTAGCAAACAATGAGCAGTTCTTC.

The V call is TRBV7-3, the J call TRBJ2-7, with D maybe TRBD1 (5 bases). The CDR3 has 16 residues. With 6 bases removed from V and 4 bases from J, the gap between germline ends came to 22 bases. Germline assignment: CDR1 SGHTA and CDR2 FQGTGA. The CDR3: CASRINRSPKTYEQYF. CDR3 DNA: TGTGCCAGCAGGATTAACAGGAGCCCTAAAACTTACGAGCAGTACTTC.

The chain uses TRBV5-1 and TRBJ1-2, with TRBD1 matching over 12 bases. The CDR3 consists of 15 residues. The germline V gene has CDR1 SGHRS and CDR2 YFSETQ. Losses at the gene ends were 4 bases for V and 6 bases for J; bases not matched to a gene: 7. The CDR3 nucleotides are TGCGCCAGCAGCCTGTCCGGGACAGGGGGCCATGGCTACACCTTC. It yields the protein CASSLSGTGGHGYTF.

The chain's CDR3 is CASSTRQLPRTDTQYF. CDR3 nucleotides: TGTGCCAGCAGCACAAGACAGCTCCCTCGCACAGATACGCAGTATTTT. The chain is built from TRBV7-2 and TRBJ2-3; perhaps TRBD1 as D (5 bases). Germline V gene data show CDR1 as SGHTA and CDR2 as FQGNSA. The length of the CDR3 is 16 residues. The V end was cut by 5 bases, the J end by 1 base, with 16 bases between.